What follows describes a single T cell receptor (beta chain). Its antigen remains unidentified. The sample originates from a study of Siglec-9 on CD8 T cells in melanoma. TCRdb's copy holds only in-frame clones and misses some; the assay was immunoSEQ multiplex PCR. The sample lists roughly 35,000 clones, about four fifths occurring once. Study-wide findings and caveats: An effector memory CD8+ T-cell subset seemingly accumulating in melanoma was reportedly marked and regulated by Siglec-9.

Sequenced: Siglec-9- CD8+ T cells sorted from blood. The TCR was taken from a human donor in good health.

For the CDR3, the DNA is TGTGCCAGCAGGGCGACAGGGGGAGGAGAAAAACTGTTTTTT. This gives the protein CASRATGGGEKLFF. The genes are TRBV6-6 and TRBJ1-4; the match to TRBD1 covers 9 bases. Germline V CDR1 and CDR2: MNHNY, SVGAGI (reference sequence). The trim removed 6 bases at V and 8 bases at J, leaving 7 bases unmatched. The CDR3 runs 14 residues.